Below, 32 T cell receptor beta chains from the same sample are listed, as sequenced in a study of blood T cell repertoires in COVID-19. The method was immunoSEQ multiplex PCR; TCRdb's version includes in-frame clones alone and lacks a portion of them. This table holds about 210,000 clones, about nine tenths found once. Sequences were obtained from PBMCs or T cells enriched from blood (not recorded which). The receptor source for this set is a man aged 18 to 29 with acute COVID-19.

The chain has TRBV7-3 and TRBJ1-2, with D possibly TRBD1 on 6 matching bases. Germline V CDR1 and CDR2: SGHTA, FQGTGA. The CDR3 has 14 residues. V was cut by 5 bases and J by 6 bases, with 16 bases left in between. CDR3 sequence reads: CASSRAPGEDGYTF. The CDR3, as DNA: TGTGCCAGCAGCCGAGCCCCAGGGGAAGATGGCTACACCTTC.

CDR3 DNA sequence: TGCGCCAGCAGCCAAGTCGGACTAGCGGGCCCTCCCCAAGAGACCCAGTACTTC. This encodes CASSQVGLAGPPQETQYF. The gene calls are TRBV4-1 and TRBJ2-5, with 11 nucleotides matching TRBD2. The CDR3 runs 18 residues. Germline values: CDR1 MGHRA, CDR2 YSYEKL. With V trimmed by 1 base and J by 1 base, 8 bases remained unmatched.

The rearrangement links TRBV5-5 to TRBJ1-6; D not certain. Germline lookup yields CDR1 SGHKS and CDR2 YYEKEE (reference sequence). The CDR3 is made up of 12 amino acids. V lost 0 bases, J lost 8 bases, and 3 bases lay in between. The CDR3 DNA follows: TGTGCCAGCAGCTTGGCGGATTCACCCCTCCACTTT. This sequence encodes CASSLADSPLHF.

The J gene is TRBJ2-2, the V gene TRBV11-3; 10 nucleotides match TRBD1. The CDR3 covers 16 residues. With V trimmed by 5 bases and J by 1 base, 4 bases remained unmatched. Germline values: CDR1 SGHNT, CDR2 YENEEA. Here the CDR3 reads CASSARDRGNTGELFF. DNA of the CDR3: TGTGCCAGCAGCGCACGGGACAGGGGGAACACCGGGGAGCTGTTTTTT. The full variable domain, rest sourced from reference TRBV11-3 and TRBJ2-2, is EAGVVQSPRYKIIEKKQPVAFWCNPISGHNTLYWYLQNLGQGPELLIRYENEEAVDDSQLPKDRFSAERLKGVDSTLKIQPAELGDSAVYLCASSARDRGNTGELFFGEGSRLTVL.

Only one count was recorded for this clone. The V call is TRBV27, the J call TRBJ2-3; D remains unclear. Germline CDR1 MNHEY, CDR2 SMNVEV (reference sequence). The CDR3 length is 16 residues. V was clipped by 2 bases and J by 0 bases, with 12 bases between them. The CDR3 sequence: CASSLAIAISTDTQYF. The CDR3 DNA follows: TGTGCCAGCAGTTTAGCTATCGCCATCAGCACAGATACGCAGTATTTT.

The genes are TRBV6-5 and TRBJ2-7; 9 positions agree with TRBD1. CDR3 length: 14 residues. The junction had 4 bases not matched to a gene; V was cut back by 2 bases and J by 5 bases. In germline, CDR1 is MNHEY, CDR2 SVGAGI. The CDR3 nucleotides are TGTGCCAGCAGTTACGGGACAGGGAAGAACGAGCAGTACTTC. Residues: CASSYGTGKNEQYF.

This chain uses TRBV27 with TRBJ2-1; 7 nucleotides agree with TRBD2. Germline loops: CDR1 MNHEY, CDR2 SMNVEV (reference sequence). This CDR3 region has 14 residues. V lost 4 bases, J lost 7 bases, and 7 bases stayed unmatched. The CDR3 protein is CASSYWGSGNEQFF. CDR3 coding DNA: TGTGCCAGCAGTTACTGGGGTAGCGGGAATGAGCAGTTCTTC.

This chain connects TRBV5-4 to TRBJ2-7; 16 bases align to TRBD2. Germline V gene sequence: CDR1 SGHNT, CDR2 YYREEE (reference sequence). The CDR3 contains 16 residues. The ends lost 7 bases at V and 2 bases at J; junction bases unmatched: 6. Here the CDR3 DNA reads TGTGCCAGCGGGAGGGGACTAGCGGGAGGGCCCTACGAGCAGTACTTC. It encodes CASGRGLAGGPYEQYF.

V and J are TRBV2 and TRBJ2-3; 7 bases line up with TRBD2. J lost 3 bases, V lost 2 bases, and 8 bases had no gene match. The CDR3 is 16 amino acids. The germline V gene has CDR1 SNHLY and CDR2 FYNNEI. CDR3 bases: TGTGCCAGCAGTGAACTCGCGGGAGCTGGTACAGATACGCAGTATTTT. As protein: CASSELAGAGTDTQYF.

V and J are TRBV3-1 (or the pseudogene TRBV3-2) and TRBJ1-6, with D tentatively TRBD1 (6 bases). This CDR3 comprises 18 residues. Germline CDR1 reads LGHDT; CDR2 reads YNNKEL (reference sequence). V shed 0 bases and J shed 11 bases, with 23 bases lying between them. This chain's CDR3 is CASSQEVFPGQFVPPLHF. The CDR3 region has the DNA TGTGCCAGCAGCCAAGAAGTTTTCCCAGGACAGTTTGTCCCACCCCTCCACTTT.

The chain recombines TRBV9 with TRBJ2-2, with D perhaps matching TRBD2 (6 bases). Trimming pared 0 bases from V and 8 bases from J, leaving 23 bases between. CDR1 and CDR2 (germline): SGDLS, YYNGEE. The CDR3 has 18 amino acids. The CDR3 loop reads CASSVEGSLAEKVGELFF. The CDR3 region has the DNA TGTGCCAGCAGCGTAGAAGGTTCACTAGCAGAAAAGGTGGGGGAGCTGTTTTTT.

V is TRBV27 and J is TRBJ2-1; maybe TRBD2 (6 bases). The germline CDR1 and CDR2 sequences are MNHEY and SMNVEV (reference sequence). Trimming took 2 bases from V and 8 from J, leaving 16 bases between them. CDR3 length: 15 residues. The CDR3 region is CASSLPTTSIYEQFF. The CDR3 nucleotides are TGTGCCAGCAGTTTACCGACGACTAGTATCTATGAGCAGTTCTTC.

The chain is built from TRBV24-1 and TRBJ2-7; D might be TRBD1 (6 bases). Trimming removed 5 bases at V and 0 bases at J, with 10 bases between. CDR3 length equals 14 residues. Per germline, CDR1 KGHDR and CDR2 SFDVKD. The CDR3 protein is CATSGQDSSYEQYF. CDR3 sequence (DNA): TGTGCCACCAGTGGGCAGGACAGCTCCTACGAGCAGTACTTC.

Only one count was recorded for this clone. The chain combines TRBV5-5 with TRBJ1-2; 7 bases map to TRBD1. V was clipped by 2 bases and J by 6 bases; unmatched bases: 7. The CDR3 is made up of 14 amino acids. CDR1 and CDR2 (germline): SGHKS, YYEKEE (reference sequence). As DNA, the CDR3 is TGTGCCAGCAGCTTAACAGGGGTTTCGGATGGCTACACCTTC. This translates into CASSLTGVSDGYTF.

The genes are TRBV11-3 and TRBJ1-4; TRBD1 matches at 7 bases. Germline V gene data show CDR1 as SGHNT and CDR2 as YENEEA. CDR3 length: 14 residues. The junction had 7 bases not matched to a gene; V was cut back by 2 bases and J by 10 bases. CDR3 coding DNA: TGTGCCAGCAGCTTAACCGGGACAGCGAGAAAACTGTTTTTT. Residues: CASSLTGTARKLFF.

This clone was counted a single time. V gene TRBV27 combines with J gene TRBJ2-1; 8 nucleotides align to TRBD1. The CDR3 is 15 residues long. The ends lost 0 bases at V and 8 bases at J; junction bases unmatched: 6. Looked up from germline, CDR1 is MNHEY and CDR2 is SMNVEV (reference sequence). Here the CDR3 reads CASSLSTRGLDEQFF. The CDR3 DNA reads as TGTGCCAGCAGTTTATCGACCAGGGGGCTGGATGAGCAGTTCTTC.

The chain links TRBV9 to TRBJ2-7; weak D call: TRBD2 (6 bases). CDR1 and CDR2 (germline): SGDLS, YYNGEE. The V end lost 3 bases, the J end lost 2 bases, and 18 bases lay between the germline ends. The CDR3 is 16 amino acids. The CDR3 nucleotides are TGTGCCAGCAGCGCGTCCTCTAGCGCCGACACCTACGAGCAGTACTTC. Protein: CASSASSSADTYEQYF.

The rearrangement joins TRBV27 to TRBJ1-6, with 8 bases aligning to TRBD1. V trimming: 4 bases; J trimming: 7 bases; junction bases outside the gene matches: 9. Germline CDR1 reads MNHEY; CDR2 reads SMNVEV (reference sequence). The CDR3 covers 16 residues. CDR3 bases: TGTGCCAGCAGTTCCTCAGGGGGCGGTCGCAATTCACCCCTCCACTTT. This encodes CASSSSGGGRNSPLHF.

The rearrangement links TRBV28 to TRBJ2-7; D not resolved. CDR3 length: 13 amino acids. V lost 10 bases and J lost 0, with 13 bases in between. Germline lookup yields CDR1 MDHEN and CDR2 SYDVKM. CDR3 protein: CATTFGSSYEQYF. The CDR3 nucleotides are TGTGCCACCACATTTGGCAGCTCCTACGAGCAGTACTTC.

This clone was recorded once. V gene TRBV30 combines with J gene TRBJ2-3; D perhaps matches TRBD1 (5 bases). V was pared by 5 bases and J by 2 bases, with 11 bases between. The CDR3 contains 13 residues. Germline values: CDR1 GTSNPN, CDR2 SVGIG (reference sequence). Here the CDR3 DNA reads TGTGCCTGGGGGGCTAGGTTCACAGATACGCAGTATTTT. This codes for CAWGARFTDTQYF.

The chain uses TRBV27 and TRBJ2-7; 9 bases align to TRBD2. The CDR3 runs 14 residues. Germline V gene lookup returns CDR1 MNHEY and CDR2 SMNVEV (reference sequence). Trimming at V came to 2 bases and at J to 4 bases, leaving 3 bases not matched to a gene. CDR3 sequence reads: CASSLGTSGYEQYF. Written as DNA, the CDR3 is TGTGCCAGCAGTTTAGGTACTAGCGGGTACGAGCAGTACTTC.

This clone was seen a few times. The J gene is TRBJ2-5, the V gene TRBV10-1; D is unclear. Germline-derived CDR1 and CDR2 are WNHNN and SYGVQD (reference sequence). This CDR3 is built from 13 residues. Trimming left V 4 bases short and J 1 base short, with 7 bases between. The CDR3 reads CASSAEPQETQYF. The CDR3 DNA sequence: TGCGCCAGCAGTGCGGAGCCCCAAGAGACCCAGTACTTC.

This clone was seen only a few times. The chain uses TRBV9 and TRBJ2-1; tentatively, D is TRBD1 (5 bases). CDR3 size: 14 residues. The V end was cut by 2 bases, the J end by 8 bases, with 14 bases between. The germline V gene encodes CDR1 SGDLS and CDR2 YYNGEE. CDR3 bases: TGTGCCAGCAGCGTGGCGGACACCGGCGATGAGCAGTTCTTC. The encoded protein is CASSVADTGDEQFF.

The chain links TRBV24-1 to TRBJ1-5; 7 bases agree with TRBD1. The germline CDR1 and CDR2 sequences are KGHDR and SFDVKD. V gave up 3 bases and J gave up 5 bases; unmatched junction bases: 3. The CDR3 spans 14 residues. DNA for the CDR3: TGTGCCACCAGTGATCCCACAGGGGATCAGCCCCAGCATTTT. Its protein product is CATSDPTGDQPQHF.

The chain links TRBV28 to TRBJ2-3; 8 nucleotides match TRBD2. J lost 7 bases, V lost 10 bases, and 10 bases had no gene match. The germline gives CDR1 MDHEN, CDR2 SYDVKM. The CDR3 spans 13 residues. This CDR3 reads CATRAGAGNTQYF. CDR3 in DNA: TGTGCCACCCGAGCGGGGGCGGGAAATACGCAGTATTTT.

The J gene is TRBJ2-7, the V gene TRBV19; TRBD1 matches at 12 bases. This CDR3 spans 16 amino acids. The junction had 5 bases not matched to a gene; V was cut back by 2 bases and J by 3 bases. The germline gives CDR1 LNHDA, CDR2 SQIVND (reference sequence). CDR3 nucleotides: TGTGCCAGTAGTATACTCGGGACAGGGGGCATCTACGAGCAGTACTTC. This gives the protein CASSILGTGGIYEQYF.

This rearrangement joins TRBV7-9 to TRBJ2-7, with 7 bases matching TRBD1. The ends lost 4 bases at V and 0 bases at J; junction bases unmatched: 3. The germline V gene encodes CDR1 SEHNR and CDR2 FQNEAQ (reference sequence). This CDR3 region has 14 residues. The CDR3: CASSSTGRSYEQYF. The CDR3 bases are TGTGCCAGCAGCTCGACAGGGCGCTCCTACGAGCAGTACTTC.

This rearrangement joins TRBV3-1 (or the pseudogene TRBV3-2) to TRBJ2-7; tentatively, D is TRBD2 (6 bases). Germline V gene data show CDR1 as LGHDT and CDR2 as YNNKEL (reference sequence). V lost 4 bases and J lost 0, with 10 bases in between. The CDR3 runs to 14 residues. The CDR3 here is CASSPGTVSYEQYF. Written as DNA, the CDR3 is TGTGCCAGCAGCCCCGGGACTGTCTCCTACGAGCAGTACTTC.

V is TRBV6-5 and J is TRBJ2-1, with 9 positions matching TRBD2. Germline assignment: CDR1 MNHEY and CDR2 SVGAGI. After removal of 4 bases from V and 0 bases from J, the junction contained 4 bases not matched to a gene. The CDR3 consists of 16 residues. CDR3 amino acids: CASSSSSGISYNEQFF. CDR3 sequence (DNA): TGTGCCAGCAGTTCATCTAGCGGGATCTCCTACAATGAGCAGTTCTTC.

The J gene is TRBJ2-2, the V gene TRBV9; no clear D. Germline assignment: CDR1 SGDLS and CDR2 YYNGEE. The CDR3 covers 17 residues. Between the trimmed V and J ends, which lost 0 bases and 1 base, there was a span of 13 bases. The CDR3 is CASSVVPFVRNTGELFF. CDR3 in DNA: TGTGCCAGCAGCGTAGTACCCTTTGTGAGGAACACCGGGGAGCTGTTTTTT.

V usage is TRBV5-4 and J usage is TRBJ2-2; maybe TRBD2 (5 bases). Germline lookup yields CDR1 SGHNT and CDR2 YYREEE (reference sequence). The ends were cut back, 4 bases at V and 10 bases at J, with 11 bases in the middle. This CDR3 spans 12 amino acids. The chain's CDR3 is CASSLGLSELFF. The DNA of the CDR3 is TGTGCCAGCAGCCTTGGACTCTCGGAGCTGTTTTTT.

The chain links TRBV27 to TRBJ1-4; D unclear. The CDR3 is 15 amino acids. The V end was cut by 7 bases, the J end by 4 bases, with 16 bases between. Germline-derived CDR1 and CDR2 are MNHEY and SMNVEV (reference sequence). CDR3 region: CASTSLVELNEKLFF. Written as DNA, the CDR3 is TGTGCCAGCACCTCTTTAGTGGAGCTTAATGAAAAACTGTTTTTT.